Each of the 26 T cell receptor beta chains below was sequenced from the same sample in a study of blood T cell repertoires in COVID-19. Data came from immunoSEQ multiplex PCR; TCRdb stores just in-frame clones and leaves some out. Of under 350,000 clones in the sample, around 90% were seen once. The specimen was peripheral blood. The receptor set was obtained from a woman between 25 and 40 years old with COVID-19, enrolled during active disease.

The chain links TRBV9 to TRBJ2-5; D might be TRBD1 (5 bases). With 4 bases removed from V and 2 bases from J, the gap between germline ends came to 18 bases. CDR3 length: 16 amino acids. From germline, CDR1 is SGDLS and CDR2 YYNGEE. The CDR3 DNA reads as TGTGCCAGCAGCCCATACGGCACAGGCCGGCAAGAGACCCAGTACTTC. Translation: CASSPYGTGRQETQYF.

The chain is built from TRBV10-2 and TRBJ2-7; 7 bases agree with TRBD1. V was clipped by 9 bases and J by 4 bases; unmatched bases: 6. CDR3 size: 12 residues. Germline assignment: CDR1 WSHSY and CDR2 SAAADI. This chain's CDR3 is CASRQGRYEQYF. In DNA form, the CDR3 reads TGCGCCAGTAGACAGGGACGGTACGAGCAGTACTTC.

The CDR3 loop is CASSNGRIERLSNEQFF. CDR3 nucleotide sequence: TGTGCCAGTTCGAATGGGAGAATAGAAAGGCTTAGCAATGAGCAGTTCTTC. The J gene is TRBJ2-1, the V gene TRBV19, with a possible D match to TRBD2 (5 bases). The V end lost 8 bases, the J end lost 6 bases, and 26 bases lay between the germline ends. The CDR3 is 17 residues long. CDR1 LNHDA and CDR2 SQIVND come from the germline V gene (reference sequence). The variable domain in full, completed from reference TRBV19 and TRBJ2-1, reads DGGITQSPKYLFRKEGQNVTLSCEQNLNHDAMYWYRQDPGQGLRLIYYSQIVNDFQKGDIAEGYSVSREKKESFPLTVTSAQKNPTAFYLCASSNGRIERLSNEQFFGPGTRLTVL.

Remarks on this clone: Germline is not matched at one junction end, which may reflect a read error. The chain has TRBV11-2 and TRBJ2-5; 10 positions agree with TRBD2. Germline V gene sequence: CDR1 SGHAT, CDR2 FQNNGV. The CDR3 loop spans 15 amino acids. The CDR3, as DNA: TGTGCCAGCAGCTTATTGGAGGGGCTAGCGGGAGTTTCCCACTTC. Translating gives CASSLLEGLAGVSHF. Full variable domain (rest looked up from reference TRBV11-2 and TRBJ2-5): EAGVAQSPRYKIIEKRQSVAFWCNPISGHATLYWYQQILGQGPKLLIQFQNNGVVDDSQLPKDRFSAERLKGVDSTLKIQPAKLEDSAVYLCASSLLEGLAGVSHFGPGTRLLVL.

The DNA for the CDR3 is TGCGCCAGCAGCCAAGTTCGGCAGGGTGGGTATGGCTACACCTTC. It translates to CASSQVRQGGYGYTF. V usage is TRBV4-1 and J usage is TRBJ1-2, with D tentatively TRBD1 (5 bases). The CDR3 totals 15 residues. Germline V gene sequence: CDR1 MGHRA, CDR2 YSYEKL. V was cut by 1 base and J by 5 bases, with 14 bases left in between.

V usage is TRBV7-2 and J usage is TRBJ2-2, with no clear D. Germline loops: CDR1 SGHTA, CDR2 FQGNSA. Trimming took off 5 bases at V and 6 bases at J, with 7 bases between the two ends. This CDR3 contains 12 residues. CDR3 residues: CASSLLSGELFF. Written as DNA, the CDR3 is TGTGCCAGCAGCCTACTGTCCGGGGAGCTGTTTTTT.

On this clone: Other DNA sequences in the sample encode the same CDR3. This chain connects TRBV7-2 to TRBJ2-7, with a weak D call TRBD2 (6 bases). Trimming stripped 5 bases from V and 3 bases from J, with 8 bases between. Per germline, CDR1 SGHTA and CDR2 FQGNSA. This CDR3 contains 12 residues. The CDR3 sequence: CASSPGGYEQYF. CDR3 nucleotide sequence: TGTGCCAGCAGCCCCGGGGGCTACGAGCAGTACTTC.

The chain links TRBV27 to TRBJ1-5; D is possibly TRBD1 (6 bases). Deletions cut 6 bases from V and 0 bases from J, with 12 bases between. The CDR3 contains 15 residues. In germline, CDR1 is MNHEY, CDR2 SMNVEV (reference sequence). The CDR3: CASRQGFYSNQPQHF. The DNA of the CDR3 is TGTGCCAGCAGACAGGGTTTCTATAGCAATCAGCCCCAGCATTTT.

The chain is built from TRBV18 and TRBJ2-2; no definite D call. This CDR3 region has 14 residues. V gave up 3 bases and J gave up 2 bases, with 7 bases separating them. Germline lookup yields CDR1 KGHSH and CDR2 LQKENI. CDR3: CASSPGVNTGELFF. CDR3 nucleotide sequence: TGTGCCAGCTCACCCGGAGTAAACACCGGGGAGCTGTTTTTT.

The CDR3 region is CASSQIQGVGEKLFF. CDR3 DNA: TGCGCCAGCAGCCAGATACAGGGGGTAGGGGAAAAACTGTTTTTT. The genes are TRBV4-1 and TRBJ1-4, with TRBD1 matching 8 bases. This CDR3 has 15 amino acids. Germline V lookup: CDR1 MGHRA, CDR2 YSYEKL. With V trimmed by 3 bases and J by 8 bases, 8 bases remained unmatched.

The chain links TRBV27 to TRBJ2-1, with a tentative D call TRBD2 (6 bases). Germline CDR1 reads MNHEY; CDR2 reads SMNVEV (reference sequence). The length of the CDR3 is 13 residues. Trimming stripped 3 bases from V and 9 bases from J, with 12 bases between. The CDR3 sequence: CASSLGSGLEQFF. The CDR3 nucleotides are TGTGCCAGCAGTTTGGGGAGCGGGCTTGAGCAGTTCTTC.

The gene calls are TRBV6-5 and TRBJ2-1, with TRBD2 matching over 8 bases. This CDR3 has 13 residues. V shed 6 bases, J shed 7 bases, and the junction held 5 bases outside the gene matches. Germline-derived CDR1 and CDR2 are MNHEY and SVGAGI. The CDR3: CASSPTSGNEQFF. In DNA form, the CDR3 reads TGTGCCAGCAGCCCAACTAGCGGTAATGAGCAGTTCTTC.

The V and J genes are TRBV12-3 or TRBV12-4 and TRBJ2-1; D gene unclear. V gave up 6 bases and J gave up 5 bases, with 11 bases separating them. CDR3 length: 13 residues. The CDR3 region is CASRPSSHNEQFF. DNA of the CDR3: TGTGCCAGCAGACCTTCTAGTCACAATGAGCAGTTCTTC.

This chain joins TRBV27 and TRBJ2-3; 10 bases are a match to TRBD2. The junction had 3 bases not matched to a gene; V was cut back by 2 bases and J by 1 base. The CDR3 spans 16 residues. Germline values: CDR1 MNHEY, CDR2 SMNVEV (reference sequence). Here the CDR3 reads CASSLRGTSGTDTQYF. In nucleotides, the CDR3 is TGTGCCAGCAGTTTAAGAGGGACTAGCGGCACAGATACGCAGTATTTT.

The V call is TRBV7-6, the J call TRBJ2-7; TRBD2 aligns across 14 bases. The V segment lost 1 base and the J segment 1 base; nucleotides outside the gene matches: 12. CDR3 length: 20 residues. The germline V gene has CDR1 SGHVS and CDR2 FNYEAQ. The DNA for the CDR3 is TGTGCCAGCAGCTTAGTGCTGCCGGGACTAGCGGGAGATCGGTCCTACGAGCAGTACTTC. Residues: CASSLVLPGLAGDRSYEQYF. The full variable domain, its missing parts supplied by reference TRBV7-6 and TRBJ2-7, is GAGVSQSPRYKVTKRGQDVALRCDPISGHVSLYWYRQALGQGPEFLTYFNYEAQQDKSGLPNDRFSAERPEGSISTLTIQRTEQRDSAMYRCASSLVLPGLAGDRSYEQYFGPGTRLTVT.

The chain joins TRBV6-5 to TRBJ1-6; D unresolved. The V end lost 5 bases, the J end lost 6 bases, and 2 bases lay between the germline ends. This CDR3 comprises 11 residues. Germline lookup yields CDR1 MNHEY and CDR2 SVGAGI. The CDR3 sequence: CASSRNSPLHF. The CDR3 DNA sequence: TGTGCCAGCAGTCGTAATTCACCCCTCCACTTT.

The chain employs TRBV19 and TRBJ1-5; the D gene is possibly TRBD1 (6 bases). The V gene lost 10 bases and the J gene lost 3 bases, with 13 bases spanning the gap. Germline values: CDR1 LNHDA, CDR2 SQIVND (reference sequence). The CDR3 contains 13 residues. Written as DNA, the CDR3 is TGTGCCATCAGTTGGGGGCTCAATCAGCCCCAGCATTTT. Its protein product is CAISWGLNQPQHF.

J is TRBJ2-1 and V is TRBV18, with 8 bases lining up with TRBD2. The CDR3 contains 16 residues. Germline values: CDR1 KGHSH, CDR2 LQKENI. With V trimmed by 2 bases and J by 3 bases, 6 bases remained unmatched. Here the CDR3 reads CASSPGASGSYNEQFF. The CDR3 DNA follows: TGTGCCAGCTCACCAGGCGCCAGCGGGAGCTACAATGAGCAGTTCTTC. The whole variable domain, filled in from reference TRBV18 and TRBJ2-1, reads NAGVMQNPRHLVRRRGQEARLRCSPMKGHSHVYWYRQLPEEGLKFMVYLQKENIIDESGMPKERFSAEFPKEGPSILRIQQVVRGDSAAYFCASSPGASGSYNEQFFGPGTRLTVL.

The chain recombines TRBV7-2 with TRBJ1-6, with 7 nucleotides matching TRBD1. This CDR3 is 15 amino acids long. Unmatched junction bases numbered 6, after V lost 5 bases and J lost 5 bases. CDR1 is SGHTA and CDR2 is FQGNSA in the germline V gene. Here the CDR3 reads CASSKGQANNSPLHF. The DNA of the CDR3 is TGTGCCAGCAGCAAAGGACAGGCTAATAATTCACCCCTCCACTTT.

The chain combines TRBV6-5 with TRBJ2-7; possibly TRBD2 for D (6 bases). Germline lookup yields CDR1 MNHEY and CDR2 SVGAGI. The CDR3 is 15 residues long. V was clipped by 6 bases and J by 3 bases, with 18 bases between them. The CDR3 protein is CASRIYPGLNYEQYF. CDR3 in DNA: TGTGCCAGCAGAATCTATCCGGGACTCAACTACGAGCAGTACTTC.

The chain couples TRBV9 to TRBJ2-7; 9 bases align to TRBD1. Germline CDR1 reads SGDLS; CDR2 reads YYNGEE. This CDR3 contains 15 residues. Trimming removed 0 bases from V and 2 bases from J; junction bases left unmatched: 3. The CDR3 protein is CASSVGQGGAYEQYF. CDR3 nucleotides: TGTGCCAGCAGCGTAGGACAGGGGGGGGCCTACGAGCAGTACTTC.

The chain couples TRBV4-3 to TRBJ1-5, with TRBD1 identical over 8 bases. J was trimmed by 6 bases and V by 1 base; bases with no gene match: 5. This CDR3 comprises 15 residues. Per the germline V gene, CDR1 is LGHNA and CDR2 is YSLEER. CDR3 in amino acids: CASSQAGQGGQPQHF. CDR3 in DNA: TGCGCCAGCAGCCAAGCAGGACAGGGCGGTCAGCCCCAGCATTTT.

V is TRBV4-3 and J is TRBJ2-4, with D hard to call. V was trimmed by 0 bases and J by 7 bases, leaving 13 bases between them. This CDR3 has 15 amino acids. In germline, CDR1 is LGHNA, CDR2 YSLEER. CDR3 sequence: CASSQDWPGRNIQYF. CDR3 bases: TGCGCCAGCAGCCAAGATTGGCCAGGAAGGAACATTCAGTACTTC.

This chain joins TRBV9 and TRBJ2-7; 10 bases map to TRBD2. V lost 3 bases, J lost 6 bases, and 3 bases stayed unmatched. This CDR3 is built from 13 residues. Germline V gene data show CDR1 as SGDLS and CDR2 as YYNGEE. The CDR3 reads CASSASGSGEQYF. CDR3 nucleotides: TGTGCCAGCAGCGCTAGCGGGAGCGGCGAGCAGTACTTC.

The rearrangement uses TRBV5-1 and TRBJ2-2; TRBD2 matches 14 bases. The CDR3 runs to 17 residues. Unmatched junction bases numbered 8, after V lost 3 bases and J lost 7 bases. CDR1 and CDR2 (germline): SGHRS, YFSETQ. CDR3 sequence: CASSSTSGRAFGGELFF. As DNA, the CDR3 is TGCGCCAGCAGCTCGACTAGCGGGAGGGCCTTTGGCGGGGAGCTGTTTTTT.

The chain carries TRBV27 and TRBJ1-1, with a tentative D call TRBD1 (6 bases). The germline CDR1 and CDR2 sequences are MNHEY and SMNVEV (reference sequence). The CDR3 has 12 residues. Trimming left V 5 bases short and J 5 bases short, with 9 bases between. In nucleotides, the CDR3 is TGTGCCAGCAGTCCCAGGGGAACTGAAGCTTTCTTT. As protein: CASSPRGTEAFF.